Sequencing of this T cell receptor (beta chain) was carried out in a study of blood T cell repertoires in COVID-19. Across the whole study: Spain, Italy and the United States supplied samples that represented acute and convalescent COVID-19. In each case, the material was cDNA or gDNA derived from T cells, B-cell-depleted T cells, or PBMCs.

This clone has more than one count but fewer than ten. As originally analysed: The authors estimated nucleated cell counts from reference gene primer amplification. The data were produced by immunoSEQ multiplex PCR, yet TCRdb's version contains in-frame clones alone and is incomplete. V, J and clone size are taken as reported in that table, and D and trimming were inferred from the DNA itself. Of some 150,000 clones detected, 88% appear once; the ten largest clones hold over 2%. Per the germline V gene, CDR1 is GTSNPN and CDR2 is SVGIG (reference sequence). The CDR3 runs 15 residues. The V gene end was trimmed by 1 base and the J gene end by 2 bases; junction bases not matched to a gene: 6.

This TCR was recovered from a human donor in a cohort sampled during active COVID-19. This chain links TRBV30 with TRBJ1-2; 8 bases are shared with TRBD1. The specimen sequenced was peripheral blood. The CDR3 bases are TGTGCCTGGAGTGCGGGGACAGGCAGGAACTATGGCTACACCTTC. Protein: CAWSAGTGRNYGYTF.